The count of the clone carrying this T cell receptor (beta chain) is one. Per the original data handling: Estimation of nucleated cell counts relied on the amplification of reference gene primers. The assay was immunoSEQ multiplex PCR, and TCRdb's table has in-frame clones only and misses some. D and trimming were read from the DNA, whereas the V and J calls and clone size are those reported in that table. Among 300,000 to 350,000 clones listed, approximately 89% were seen once. Germline CDR1 and CDR2: SGHRS and YFSETQ. The V gene end was trimmed by 0 bases and the J gene end by 8 bases; junction bases not matched to a gene: 3. CDR3 length equals 14 residues. The sample belongs to a study of blood T cell repertoires in COVID-19. Study background: Samples representing acute and convalescent COVID-19 were sourced from the United States, Italy and Spain. Nucleic acid was either cDNA or gDNA, and it came from T cells, B-cell-depleted T cells, or PBMCs.

Patients in Seattle were enrolled during active infection, then followed longitudinally. This chain uses TRBV5-1 with TRBJ1-1; 11 bases align to TRBD1. Sequencing was performed on peripheral blood. The sequence was obtained from a woman aged 60-75 years with COVID-19, enrolled during active disease. CDR3 amino acids: CASSLVGDRGEAFF. For the CDR3, the DNA is TGCGCCAGCAGCTTGGTTGGGGACAGGGGGGAAGCTTTCTTT.